A selection of T cell receptor beta chains follows, all from one sample in a study of T-cell reconstitution after alpha-beta-depleted transplantation in children. MiXCR, applied by TCRdb to the PCR reads, yields one record per CDR3 protein. Among fewer than 450,000 distinct CDR3 sequences listed, about a sixth were seen once. The specimen comprised PBMCs, mostly from graft donor cells, sampled 360 days after TCRalphabeta/CD19-depleted stem cell transplant. These TCRs come from a male patient between 2 and 15 years old who had a stem cell transplant for acute lymphoblastic leukemia, so the T cells may come from the graft donor. The CDR3 runs from the conserved cysteine through the conserved F or W. The D gene is left open where the match is weak. Not all rows give a size; the values are once, few, many and, for expanded clones, a class.

12,few,TRBV4-2,.,TRBJ2-7,TGTGCCAGCAGCCAAGATGCCTACGAGCAGTACTTC,CASSQDAYEQYF
14,.,TRBV12-3/TRBV12-4,.,TRBJ1-5,TGTGCCAGCAGATGGGGGGGTTCGGGTCAGCCCCAGCATTTT,CASRWGGSGQPQHF
14,.,TRBV29-1,.,TRBJ2-3,TGCAGCGTGGGACGGGCGTTGAACACAGATACGCAGTATTTT,CSVGRALNTDTQYF
13,few,TRBV27,.,TRBJ2-7,TGTGCCAGCGGGGACTCCTTCAACTACGAGCAGTACTTC,CASGDSFNYEQYF
15,.,TRBV28,.,TRBJ2-7,TGTGCCAGCAGTTTATGGGGCAGGGGCTACTACGAGCAGTACTTC,CASSLWGRGYYEQYF
14,.,TRBV9,.,TRBJ2-1,TGTGCCAGCAGCCAAGGTTTCTCCTACAATGAGCAGTTCTTC,CASSQGFSYNEQFF
15,.,TRBV9,.,TRBJ2-3,TGTGCCAGCAGCGTAGTGGGCGGCAGCACAGATACGCAGTATTTT,CASSVVGGSTDTQYF
14,many,TRBV10-3,TRBD2,TRBJ2-5,TGTGCCATCAACGGGGGGGAGAACCAAGAGACCCAGTACTTC,CAINGGENQETQYF
11,.,TRBV6-1,.,TRBJ2-1,TGTGCCTCGAGCGCGGTGGGTGAGCAGTTCTTC,CASSAVGEQFF
12,.,TRBV29-1,.,TRBJ2-3,TGCAGCACTGAAGGAGGGATAGATACGCAGTATTTT,CSTEGGIDTQYF
13,.,TRBV4-1,.,TRBJ2-2,TGCGCCAGCAGCCAAGTGCCCATCGGGGAGCTGTTTTTT,CASSQVPIGELFF
15,many,TRBV9,TRBD2,TRBJ2-2,TGTGCCAGCAGCCCAAGCGGGACGAACACCGGGGAGCTGTTTTTT,CASSPSGTNTGELFF
15,.,TRBV15,.,TRBJ1-1,TGTGCCACCAGCAGAGCATTGCGGGGTAATTTTGAAGCTTTCTTT,CATSRALRGNFEAFF